This T cell receptor (beta chain) originates from a study of beta chain features in type 1 diabetes. Background on the study: All samples combined gave around 100,000,000 sorted cells for examination.

Study-level results: The naive, central memory and Treg TCRB repertoires showed an apparent similarity that was greater among patients than among healthy donors.

V lost 6 bases, J lost 0 bases, and 7 bases stayed unmatched. CDR3 size: 16 residues. Germline CDR1 reads SGHTA; CDR2 reads FQGTGA. This clone was recorded a few times. Its matching antigen is unknown. The sequenced template was cDNA made from the entire isolated RNA. Profiling relied on immunoSEQ multiplex PCR, and the TCRdb table lists in-frame clones only, not all of them. The sample contains hundreds of thousands of clones, roughly a sixth of which appear only once. The sequencing input was naive CD4+ T cells from blood. The clonotype originates from a man aged 18 to 30 in good health. V usage is TRBV7-3 and J usage is TRBJ2-3; TRBD1 aligns across 9 bases. CDR3 in DNA: TGTGCCAGCAGGAAACAGGGGGCTGCGAGCACAGATACGCAGTATTTT. The encoded protein is CASRKQGAASTDTQYF.